This is a list of T cell receptor beta chains from one sample in a study of cytomegalovirus exposure and HLA in healthy donors. Clones were read by immunoSEQ multiplex PCR, and TCRdb kept only the in-frame ones, dropping some. Of 160,000 or so clones detected, about three quarters appear once; the ten largest clones hold 7%. Sequences were obtained from PBMCs. These receptors all come from a woman in her forties in good health and CMV-seropositive. The CDR3 runs from the conserved cysteine through the conserved F or W. Fields, in order: J gene, V gene, CDR3 protein.

TRBJ2-1 | TRBV19 | CASSGERDRRQYNEQFF
TRBJ1-4 | TRBV5-1 | CASSSSGDAANEKLFF
TRBJ2-7 | TRBV2 | CASAGEFPYEQYF
TRBJ2-3 | TRBV4-2 | CASSQEWSGGAEDTQYF
TRBJ1-4 | TRBV29-1 | CSAGTGGGNEKLFF
TRBJ2-2 | TRBV18 | CASSPIRGINTGELFF
TRBJ1-5 | TRBV6-4 | CASSDNSGVNQPQHF
TRBJ2-7 | TRBV15 | CATSKSTSYEQYF
TRBJ1-1 | TRBV9 | CASSQGRTMNTEAFF
TRBJ2-7 | TRBV7-3 | CASSPDRASFYEQYF
TRBJ1-6 | TRBV25-1 | CASETSSYNSPLHF
TRBJ1-3 | TRBV27 | CASSLPTGAGNTIYF
TRBJ1-1 | TRBV7-8 | CASSLGGRGLRNTEAFF
TRBJ1-1 | TRBV10-2 | CASRAGGTEAFF
TRBJ1-1 | TRBV7-9 | CAGRGSEGAEAFF
TRBJ1-1 | TRBV6-5 | CASRQWGVGTEAFF
TRBJ1-1 | TRBV29-1 | CSVEGANGPTEAFF
TRBJ1-1 | TRBV5-1 | CASSSESLGGNTEAFF
TRBJ1-1 | TRBV7-3 | CASSFTGPTEAFF
TRBJ2-1 | TRBV11-2 | CASSSTGNEQFF
TRBJ2-7 | TRBV4-1 | CASSQDLSGGAYEQYF
TRBJ2-3 | TRBV7-2 | CASSSGQTWGTDTQYF
TRBJ1-1 | TRBV4-1 | CASSQPDRENTEAFF
TRBJ2-7 | TRBV6-5 | CASSYGQGSTYEQYF
TRBJ2-7 | TRBV5-1 | CASSSYLSGGKEYEQYF
TRBJ1-4 | TRBV6-1 | CASTSGGATNEKLFF
TRBJ1-1 | TRBV4-2 | CASSQEIRTEAFF
TRBJ1-3 | TRBV5-4 | CASTSGGSGNTIYF
TRBJ1-5 | TRBV28 | CASSLPQGHNQPQHF
TRBJ1-2 | TRBV5-1 | CASSELSPYGYTF
TRBJ1-2 | TRBV27 | CASSLRAPAGDYGYTF
TRBJ1-4 | TRBV4-3 | CASSQRAYEKLFF
TRBJ2-5 | TRBV6-1 | CASSGSQYF
TRBJ2-6 | TRBV6-6 | CASHFSGANGLTF
TRBJ2-7 | TRBV12-2 | CASRLVGQGARNEQYF
TRBJ1-5 | TRBV30 | CAWSVRQPNQPQHF
TRBJ2-2 | TRBV28 | CASSLSTGELFF
TRBJ1-1 | TRBV4-3 | CASSQELSTGTEAFF
TRBJ2-3 | TRBV11-3 | CASSLEGSGGSDTQYF
TRBJ2-7 | TRBV6-1 | CASIRTGGRNEQYF
TRBJ1-3 | TRBV4-3 | CASSQTTGNTIYF
TRBJ2-2 | TRBV28 | CASRTRSDTGELFF
TRBJ2-5 | TRBV7-9 | CASSLAEGTEETQYF
TRBJ1-1 | TRBV30 | CAWTSWAEAFF
TRBJ1-6 | TRBV9 | CASSPYGGWGNSPLHF
TRBJ2-7 | TRBV19 | CASRRRGRHSYEQYF
TRBJ2-5 | TRBV4-2 | CASSQDLGRGGGETQYF
TRBJ1-2 | TRBV25-1 | CASRQGEAFGYTF
TRBJ2-6 | TRBV6-5 | CASSYGGARGANVLTF
TRBJ1-2 | TRBV11-1 | CASSPDSSRGGYTF